This TCR beta chain was identified in a study of blood T cells in healthy people across ages. Study-wide points: Older age went with lower TCR beta diversity per million T cells, in a roughly linear way.

Peripheral blood was drawn, around 9.3 milliliters per donor. A second PCR of 7 to 11 cycles used a sample-barcoded 5' primer and a J-beta primer mix. Every cDNA molecule carried a tag from a template-switch adaptor bearing 12 random nucleotides. All samples yielded 3 million or more CDR3-containing paired-end reads. TCRdb fed the 5' RACE reads into MiXCR, producing one record per CDR3 protein. In the table there are 1.5 million to 2 million distinct CDR3 sequences, roughly 30% of which are singletons. This clonotype appeared a few times. Its antigen is not known. Germline V lookup: CDR1 SEHNR, CDR2 FQNEAQ (reference sequence). With 7 bases removed from V and 5 bases from J, the gap between germline ends came to 17 bases. CDR3 length: 15 residues.

Sequenced material: blood. The V and J genes are TRBV7-9 and TRBJ1-4; TRBD1 is a possible D gene (6 bases). The receptor comes from a woman in her thirties in good health. The CDR3 is CASTHVMGTNEKLFF. The CDR3 DNA reads TGTGCCAGCACCCATGTCATGGGGACAAATGAAAAACTGTTTTTT.